The rows below give T cell receptor beta chains drawn from one sample of a study of blood T cell repertoires in COVID-19. Measured with immunoSEQ multiplex PCR; TCRdb has only the in-frame clones, and not every one. The sample has about 180,000 clones; roughly 88% are singletons. What was sequenced was PBMCs or T cells enriched from blood (not recorded which). All receptors come from a woman under 30 who had recovered from COVID-19. The CDR3 runs from the conserved cysteine through the conserved F or W. D genes are given only for firm matches. A row's size may be missing; if present it is once, few, many or a size class.

size: few; V: TRBV30; J: TRBJ1-2; D: TRBD1; CDR3: CAWSVGGQGASEGTF
size: NA; V: TRBV19; J: TRBJ2-1; D: NA; CDR3: CASSIDTYNEQFF
size: NA; V: TRBV14; J: TRBJ2-7; D: TRBD2; CDR3: CASSLGLAGVPYF
size: NA; V: TRBV11-2; J: TRBJ2-3; D: NA; CDR3: CASSWSRDTQYF
size: few; V: TRBV4-3; J: TRBJ1-6; D: NA; CDR3: CASSQDPSSPLHF
size: NA; V: TRBV15; J: TRBJ1-2; D: NA; CDR3: CATSRDSKGGIYGYTF
size: NA; V: TRBV3-1/TRBV3-2; J: TRBJ2-1; D: NA; CDR3: CASSHSGEYNEQFF
size: NA; V: TRBV30; J: TRBJ2-3; D: TRBD2; CDR3: CAETTSGSTDTQYF
size: NA; V: TRBV28; J: TRBJ2-5; D: NA; CDR3: CASSRRTTYTQYF
size: NA; V: TRBV6-5; J: TRBJ1-3; D: TRBD1; CDR3: CASSTGGGNTIYF
size: few; V: TRBV11-3; J: TRBJ2-1; D: NA; CDR3: CASSFISGYNEQFF
size: NA; V: TRBV5-5; J: TRBJ2-7; D: TRBD2; CDR3: CASSSGTSGVYEQYF
size: NA; V: TRBV24-1; J: TRBJ2-2; D: TRBD2; CDR3: CATSRAGAGETGELFF
size: once; V: TRBV4-1; J: TRBJ2-3; D: TRBD2; CDR3: CASSQGARLAGDTQYF
size: NA; V: TRBV9; J: TRBJ1-1; D: NA; CDR3: CASSVGGLGEAFF
size: NA; V: TRBV19; J: TRBJ1-5; D: TRBD1; CDR3: CASNLDRDNQPQHF
size: NA; V: TRBV15; J: TRBJ1-3; D: NA; CDR3: CATSRDRAGNTIYF
size: NA; V: TRBV5-1; J: TRBJ1-5; D: NA; CDR3: CASSVSPISNQPQHF
size: NA; V: TRBV6-6; J: TRBJ2-2; D: NA; CDR3: CASNPGTGWAGELFF
size: NA; V: TRBV19; J: TRBJ2-3; D: TRBD2; CDR3: CASSIGRLTSGTDTQYF
size: NA; V: TRBV6-5; J: TRBJ1-1; D: NA; CDR3: CASRQGLQAFF
size: NA; V: TRBV24-1; J: TRBJ2-7; D: NA; CDR3: CATSDSGGGRPYEQYF
size: NA; V: TRBV30; J: TRBJ1-1; D: TRBD1; CDR3: CAWPRTGMNTEAFF
size: NA; V: TRBV6-5; J: TRBJ2-7; D: TRBD1; CDR3: CASRYINTGVYEQYF